A single T cell receptor beta chain is shown here with its context. No antigen is known for it. No base qualities exist here, and no much larger clone lies one base off it. The sample comes from a study of response to subunit inactivated influenza vaccine (dated by TCRdb to 2016 to 2019). About the full investigation: Deep quantitative T cell receptor repertoire profiling was used in the study to track responses to a trivalent subunit inactivated influenza vaccine.

The library was obtained by RT-PCR. The reads were generated on an Illumina HiSeq 2500. In TCRdb, the public reads were trimmed at Q25 with fastp and aligned with MiXCR, with productive beta chains retained. For every CDR3 protein sequence, its rows merge into one entry that carries the most common genes and DNA. This sample holds roughly 290,000 distinct CDR3 sequences; less than 25% were observed only once. Of the sample, about 10% is held by the ten largest clones. From cysteine to phenylalanine, the CDR3 is 14 amino acids long. Only CDR3 DNA is held: 42 bases, read in frame from base 1. The germline V end is reduced by 5 bases and the J end by 10 bases; junction bases left unmatched: 11. CDR1 and CDR2 were assigned from the germline V gene (reference sequence) as DFQATT and SNEGSKA. Overall study results and their limits: According to the authors, only a limited number of new T cells may be recruited by each seasonal influenza vaccination.

The sample here was PBMCs from blood, taken about 20 months after vaccination. The chain is made from TRBV20-1 and TRBJ2-1, and 10 junction bases match TRBD2. The receptor's source is a man between 50 and 75 years old who received an inactivated influenza vaccine. Donor details come from another sample of the same person, matched by shared clones. The CDR3 has the sequence CSAGRAGGGDEQFF. Read as DNA, the sequence is TGCAGTGCTGGACGAGCGGGAGGGGGAGACGAGCAGTTCTTC.